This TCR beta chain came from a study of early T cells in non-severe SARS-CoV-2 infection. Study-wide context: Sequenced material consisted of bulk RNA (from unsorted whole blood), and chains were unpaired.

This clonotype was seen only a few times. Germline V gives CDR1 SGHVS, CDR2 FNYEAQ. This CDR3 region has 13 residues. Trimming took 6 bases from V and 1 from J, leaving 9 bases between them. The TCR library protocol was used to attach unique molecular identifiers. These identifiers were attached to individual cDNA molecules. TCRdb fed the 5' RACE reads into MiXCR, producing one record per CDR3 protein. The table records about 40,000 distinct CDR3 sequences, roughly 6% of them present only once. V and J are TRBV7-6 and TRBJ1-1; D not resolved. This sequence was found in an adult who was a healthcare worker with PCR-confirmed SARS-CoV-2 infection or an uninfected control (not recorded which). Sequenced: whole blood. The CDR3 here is CASRADSNTEAFF. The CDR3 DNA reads TGTGCCAGCAGGGCGGACTCGAACACTGAAGCTTTCTTT.